The rows below give T cell receptor beta chains drawn from one sample of a study of radiotherapy plus CTLA-4 blockade in lung cancer. This table comes from immunoSEQ multiplex PCR, and its TCRdb copy is limited to in-frame clones, with some not included. In the table there are about 80,000 clones, approximately 86% of which are singletons. The specimen was peripheral blood, collected from a patient treated with radiotherapy plus ipilimumab. The receptors here all came from a human donor with non-small cell lung cancer who had a partial response to radiotherapy plus ipilimumab. Each CDR3 is given with its conserved first and last residue. Fields, in order: clone size, D gene, V gene, J gene, CDR3 DNA, CDR3 protein. D genes are given only for firm matches. Some rows have no size entry. The others give once, few or many, or a class for an expanded clone.

clone_size: -
d_call: TRBD2
v_call: TRBV2
j_call: TRBJ2-1
cdr3_nt: TGTGCCAGCAGCGAGCGGGGACCCTACAATGAGCAGTTCTTC
cdr3_aa: CASSERGPYNEQFF

clone_size: few
d_call: TRBD2
v_call: TRBV7-9
j_call: TRBJ2-3
cdr3_nt: TGTGCCAGCAGCTCTTTTAGCGGGAGGACAGATACGCAGTATTTT
cdr3_aa: CASSSFSGRTDTQYF

clone_size: -
d_call: -
v_call: TRBV19
j_call: TRBJ1-1
cdr3_nt: TGTGCCAGTAGTATGGCCCTGGACACTGAAGCTTTCTTT
cdr3_aa: CASSMALDTEAFF

clone_size: -
d_call: -
v_call: TRBV10-3
j_call: TRBJ2-6
cdr3_nt: TGTGCCATCAGTGAGCCGGGACACAGCAGCTCTGGGGCCAACGTCCTGACTTTC
cdr3_aa: CAISEPGHSSSGANVLTF

clone_size: -
d_call: TRBD1
v_call: TRBV30
j_call: TRBJ2-3
cdr3_nt: TGTGCCTGGCGCGACCGACAGGGGGCTTGGACAGATACGCAGTATTTT
cdr3_aa: CAWRDRQGAWTDTQYF

clone_size: -
d_call: TRBD1
v_call: TRBV18
j_call: TRBJ1-3
cdr3_nt: TGTGCCAGCTCACCAGGGGCCGGGACAGGGTTTGGAAACACCATATATTTT
cdr3_aa: CASSPGAGTGFGNTIYF

clone_size: -
d_call: -
v_call: TRBV5-1
j_call: TRBJ2-5
cdr3_nt: TGCGCCAGCAGCTTGGGCCCTGGCGGGAAACAAGAGACCCAGTACTTC
cdr3_aa: CASSLGPGGKQETQYF

clone_size: -
d_call: TRBD1
v_call: TRBV18
j_call: TRBJ1-1
cdr3_nt: TGTGCCAGCTCACCCGGGACAGGGGTTACTGAAGCTTTCTTT
cdr3_aa: CASSPGTGVTEAFF

clone_size: -
d_call: TRBD1
v_call: TRBV29-1
j_call: TRBJ2-5
cdr3_nt: TGCAGCACCCGTGACAGGGGGCGCCCCCAAGAGACCCAGTACTTC
cdr3_aa: CSTRDRGRPQETQYF

clone_size: -
d_call: -
v_call: TRBV6-5
j_call: TRBJ1-5
cdr3_nt: TGTGCCAGCAGCCCAGACATGTATAGCAATCAGCCCCAGCATTTT
cdr3_aa: CASSPDMYSNQPQHF

clone_size: -
d_call: TRBD2
v_call: TRBV7-2
j_call: TRBJ2-2
cdr3_nt: TGTGCCAGCAGCTTTTCCGGGCGGGGGATCGGGGAGCTGTTTTTT
cdr3_aa: CASSFSGRGIGELFF

clone_size: -
d_call: -
v_call: TRBV19
j_call: TRBJ1-5
cdr3_nt: TGTGCCAGTAGTAGTCGGGACAACAATCAGCCCCAGCATTTT
cdr3_aa: CASSSRDNNQPQHF

clone_size: -
d_call: TRBD1
v_call: TRBV6-5
j_call: TRBJ2-5
cdr3_nt: TGTGCCAGCAGCGGACAGGCCCTGGAGACCCAGTACTTC
cdr3_aa: CASSGQALETQYF

clone_size: -
d_call: TRBD2
v_call: TRBV7-8
j_call: TRBJ2-2
cdr3_nt: TGTGCCAGCAGCCAAGCGGGAACCGGGGAGCTGTTTTTT
cdr3_aa: CASSQAGTGELFF

clone_size: -
d_call: -
v_call: TRBV6-1
j_call: TRBJ1-1
cdr3_nt: TGTGCCAGCAGTGTCTGGGGAGTTCCTGAAGCTTTCTTT
cdr3_aa: CASSVWGVPEAFF

clone_size: -
d_call: -
v_call: TRBV9
j_call: TRBJ2-2
cdr3_nt: TGTGCCAGCAGCGTAGTAACAAACACCGGGGAGCTGTTTTTT
cdr3_aa: CASSVVTNTGELFF

clone_size: -
d_call: -
v_call: TRBV6-1
j_call: TRBJ2-1
cdr3_nt: TGTGCCAGCAGCCTTAGGGGCAATGAGCAGTTCTTC
cdr3_aa: CASSLRGNEQFF

clone_size: -
d_call: -
v_call: TRBV10-1
j_call: TRBJ1-1
cdr3_nt: TGCGCCAGCAGTGAACGGCAGGGCGAGGCGAACACTGAAGCTTTCTTT
cdr3_aa: CASSERQGEANTEAFF

clone_size: -
d_call: TRBD2
v_call: TRBV5-6
j_call: TRBJ2-1
cdr3_nt: TGTGCCAGCAGCCCCGGGACTAGCACTTACAATGAGCAGTTCTTC
cdr3_aa: CASSPGTSTYNEQFF

clone_size: once
d_call: -
v_call: TRBV11-3
j_call: TRBJ2-1
cdr3_nt: TGTGCCAGCAGCTCCCGGGACAATAGGTACAATGAGCAGTTCTTC
cdr3_aa: CASSSRDNRYNEQFF

clone_size: -
d_call: -
v_call: TRBV6-5
j_call: TRBJ2-2
cdr3_nt: TGTGCCAGCAGAAGAACAGGGACCCCGCGTGGGCTGTTTTTT
cdr3_aa: CASRRTGTPRGLFF

clone_size: -
d_call: -
v_call: TRBV25-1
j_call: TRBJ2-2
cdr3_nt: TGTGCCAGCAGTGAGCCCAGGGCGAACACCGGGGAGCTGTTTTTT
cdr3_aa: CASSEPRANTGELFF

clone_size: once
d_call: -
v_call: TRBV5-4
j_call: TRBJ1-1
cdr3_nt: TGTGCCAGCAGCACCTCCCTGGCCCAGGGGACTGAAGCTTTCTTT
cdr3_aa: CASSTSLAQGTEAFF

clone_size: once
d_call: TRBD1
v_call: TRBV19
j_call: TRBJ1-5
cdr3_nt: TGTGCCACCATGAGGTGGGCAGGGGGCGGGCAGCCCCAGCATTTT
cdr3_aa: CATMRWAGGGQPQHF

clone_size: -
d_call: -
v_call: TRBV5-1
j_call: TRBJ2-1
cdr3_nt: TGCGCCAGCAGCTCCCTAGAAGATAATGAGCAGTTCTTC
cdr3_aa: CASSSLEDNEQFF

clone_size: -
d_call: TRBD1
v_call: TRBV5-4
j_call: TRBJ2-7
cdr3_nt: TGTGCCAGCAGCTTGGGGGGACAGGGTTCTTACGAGCAGTACTTC
cdr3_aa: CASSLGGQGSYEQYF

clone_size: -
d_call: TRBD1
v_call: TRBV18
j_call: TRBJ1-1
cdr3_nt: TGTGCCAGCTCACCAATTTTTAAGGGGGCGGGGACTGAAGCTTTCTTT
cdr3_aa: CASSPIFKGAGTEAFF

clone_size: -
d_call: TRBD2
v_call: TRBV28
j_call: TRBJ2-1
cdr3_nt: TGTGCCAGCAGCGCCACTAGCGGGAGTTCCTACAATGAGCAGTTCTTC
cdr3_aa: CASSATSGSSYNEQFF

clone_size: -
d_call: TRBD1
v_call: TRBV10-2
j_call: TRBJ2-6
cdr3_nt: TGCGCCAGCAGTGAGATAAACAGGGGTACTGGGGCCAACGTCCTGACTTTC
cdr3_aa: CASSEINRGTGANVLTF

clone_size: -
d_call: -
v_call: TRBV19
j_call: TRBJ1-1
cdr3_nt: TGTGCCAGTAGTATCCGAACAGGGTTGAACACTGAAGCTTTCTTT
cdr3_aa: CASSIRTGLNTEAFF

clone_size: -
d_call: TRBD1
v_call: TRBV28
j_call: TRBJ1-2
cdr3_nt: TGTGCCAGCAGCCTAATGGCCGGTTGGACAGGTCGCTATGGCTACACCTTC
cdr3_aa: CASSLMAGWTGRYGYTF

clone_size: once
d_call: -
v_call: TRBV7-2
j_call: TRBJ1-5
cdr3_nt: TGTGCCAGCAGCTTAAACAGGGCCGAGCCCCAGCATTTT
cdr3_aa: CASSLNRAEPQHF

clone_size: -
d_call: TRBD1
v_call: TRBV27
j_call: TRBJ2-3
cdr3_nt: TGTGCCAGCAGCCCTCGGGACAGGGGCACAGATACGCAGTATTTT
cdr3_aa: CASSPRDRGTDTQYF

clone_size: -
d_call: -
v_call: TRBV4-1
j_call: TRBJ2-3
cdr3_nt: TGCGCCAGCAGCCAAGATGCGGGGTTCACAGATACGCAGTATTTT
cdr3_aa: CASSQDAGFTDTQYF

clone_size: few
d_call: -
v_call: TRBV28
j_call: TRBJ1-1
cdr3_nt: TGTGCCAGCAGTTTACCAAGAGGCACTGAAGCTTTCTTT
cdr3_aa: CASSLPRGTEAFF

clone_size: once
d_call: -
v_call: TRBV28
j_call: TRBJ2-3
cdr3_nt: TGTGCCAGCAGTTTATCAGGCACAGATACGCAGTATTTT
cdr3_aa: CASSLSGTDTQYF

clone_size: -
d_call: -
v_call: TRBV20-1
j_call: TRBJ2-3
cdr3_nt: TGCAGTGCTAGAGATCTTGTGCAGTATTTT
cdr3_aa: CSARDLVQYF

clone_size: -
d_call: TRBD1
v_call: TRBV28
j_call: TRBJ2-6
cdr3_nt: TGTGCCAGCAGGGCAGGGACAGCTTACTCTGGGGCCAACGTCCTGACTTTC
cdr3_aa: CASRAGTAYSGANVLTF

clone_size: -
d_call: -
v_call: TRBV30
j_call: TRBJ2-7
cdr3_nt: TGTGCCTGGAGTGTAGCTAGAAGCGAGCAGTACTTC
cdr3_aa: CAWSVARSEQYF

clone_size: -
d_call: TRBD1
v_call: TRBV7-9
j_call: TRBJ1-1
cdr3_nt: TGTGCCAGCAGCTTAGGGGACAGGGCAGCTGAAGCTTTCTTT
cdr3_aa: CASSLGDRAAEAFF

clone_size: -
d_call: TRBD1
v_call: TRBV5-1
j_call: TRBJ2-5
cdr3_nt: TGCGCCAGCAGCTTAGGACAGGGCCGAGGAGAGACCCAGTACTTC
cdr3_aa: CASSLGQGRGETQYF

clone_size: -
d_call: -
v_call: TRBV6-1
j_call: TRBJ1-5
cdr3_nt: TGTGCCAGCAGGGTAACAGTTACATTCAATCAGCCCCAGCATTTT
cdr3_aa: CASRVTVTFNQPQHF